This TCR beta chain was identified in a study of tumor T cells in aggressive B-cell lymphoma. Germline V gives CDR1 SEHNR, CDR2 FQNEAQ (reference sequence). V lost 3 bases to trimming and J lost 7 bases, with 10 bases between them. The CDR3 runs 13 residues. The assay was immunoSEQ multiplex PCR, and TCRdb's table has in-frame clones only and misses some. The sample contains more than 2,500 clones, approximately 85% of which appear only once. The sequence was collected from an adult with diffuse large B cell lymphoma. Some clones in this sample may be carry-over from other donors' samples. The sequencing input was tumor tissue. This sequence joins TRBV7-9 and TRBJ2-1, with D uncertain. The CDR3 spells CASSFHTFNEQFF. The DNA for the CDR3 is TGTGCCAGCAGCTTTCACACATTTAATGAGCAGTTCTTC.